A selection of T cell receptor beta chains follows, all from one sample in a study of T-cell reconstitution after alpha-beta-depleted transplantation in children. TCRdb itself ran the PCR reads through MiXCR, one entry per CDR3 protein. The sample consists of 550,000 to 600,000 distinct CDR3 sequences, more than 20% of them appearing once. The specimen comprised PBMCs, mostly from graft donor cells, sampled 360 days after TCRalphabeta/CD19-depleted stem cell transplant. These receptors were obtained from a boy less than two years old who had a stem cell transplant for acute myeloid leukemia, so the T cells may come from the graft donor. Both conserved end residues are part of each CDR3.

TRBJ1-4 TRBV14 CASSRRDRNEKLFF
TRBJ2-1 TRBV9 CASSGRLADYNEQFF
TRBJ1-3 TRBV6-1 CASRPQGSGNTIYF
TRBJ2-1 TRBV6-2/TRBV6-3 CASSFLSDSSYNEQFF
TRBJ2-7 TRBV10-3 CAISDGAYEQYF
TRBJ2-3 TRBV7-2 CASRQGAEDTQYF
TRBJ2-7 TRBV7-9 CASSPRRDAREQYF
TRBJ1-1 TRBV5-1 CASSLVVRGSRAFF
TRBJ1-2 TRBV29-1 CSVEGYSDYGYTF
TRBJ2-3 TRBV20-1 CSGADYLSTDTQYF
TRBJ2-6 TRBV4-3 CASSQHRDREVPGANVLTF
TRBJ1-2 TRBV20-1 CSARNGEGYGYTF
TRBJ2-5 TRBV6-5 CASSYVDRAGETQYF
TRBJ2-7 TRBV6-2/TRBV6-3 CASRIIAGSYEQYF
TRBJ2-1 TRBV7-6 CASSLSRGPYNEQFF
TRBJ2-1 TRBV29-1 CSVVQSSYNEQFF
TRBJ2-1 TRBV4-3 CASSQDLQRGLSYNEQFF
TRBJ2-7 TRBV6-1 CASRSGATQGAREQYF
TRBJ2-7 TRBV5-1 CASPPGIREQYF
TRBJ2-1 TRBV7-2 CASTPYVGSYNEQFF
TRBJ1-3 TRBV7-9 CASSLGQSNTIYF
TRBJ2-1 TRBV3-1 CASSQGVAGVQFF
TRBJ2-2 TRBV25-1 CASSEWPRTGNTGELFF
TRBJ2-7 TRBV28 CASSLKVPEIYEQYF
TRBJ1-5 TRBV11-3 CASSSDRGQPQHF
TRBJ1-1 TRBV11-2 CASSLGTGGTNTEAFF
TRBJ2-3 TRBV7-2 CASSRRWADTQYF
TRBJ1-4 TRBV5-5 CASSLEPEGTNEKLFF
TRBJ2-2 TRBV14 CASSTQPDTGELFF
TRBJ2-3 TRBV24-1 CATSDSGTDTQYF
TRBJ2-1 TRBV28 CASSLPGGIFNEQFF
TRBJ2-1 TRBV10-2 CASSTGGPKDEQFF